This T cell receptor beta chain was profiled in a study of Tregs in tolerant kidney transplant recipients. Study-level findings and limits: Antigen-driven expansion was suggested because donor-specific Tregs expanded more than all Tregs in tolerant patients. The small number of patients limits these findings pending further validation. The most relevant donor-specific Treg TCRbeta repertoire apparently came from expansion with activated donor B cells.

Unstimulated Tregs (CD4+CD25+CD127-) and CD4+CD25- non-Tregs were sorted from PBMCs. The CDR3 contains 17 residues. The germline gives CDR1 MNHEY, CDR2 SMNVEV (reference sequence). The V end lost 5 bases, the J end lost 3 bases, and 20 bases lay between the germline ends. The method was immunoSEQ multiplex PCR; TCRdb's version includes in-frame clones alone and lacks a portion of them. In the table there are roughly 69,000 clones, under 98% of which are singletons. A word on this clone: Antigen unknown.

The chain couples TRBV27 to TRBJ1-5, with a possible D match to TRBD1 (6 bases). The material was Tregs from blood, obtained before the transplant. This clonotype originated in a human donor who received a combined kidney and bone marrow transplant. CDR3 in amino acids: CASSPRGSGAINQPQHF. CDR3 in DNA: TGTGCCAGCAGTCCCCGGGGTTCAGGGGCGATCAATCAGCCCCAGCATTTT.